Reported below is one TCR beta chain. Its antigen is undetermined. TCRdb's copy holds only in-frame clones and misses some; the assay was immunoSEQ multiplex PCR. In the table there are approximately 150,000 clones, approximately 80% of which are singletons. This entry belongs to a study of cytotoxic CD8 clonotypes in ibrutinib-treated CLL. Study-wide results and limits: Whereas clonality rose at ibrutinib response, it declined toward baseline at progression.

CDR3 length equals 13 residues. The germline V gene encodes CDR1 MNHEY and CDR2 SVGAGI. Trimming removed 5 bases at V and 4 bases at J, with 11 bases between. The V call is TRBV6-5, the J call TRBJ2-5; D gene unclear. This clonotype originated in a human donor with chronic lymphocytic leukemia. The input for sequencing was PBMCs, taken after 24 months of ibrutinib treatment. The CDR3 region is CASSPYWGETQYF. The CDR3 DNA reads as TGTGCCAGCAGTCCTTACTGGGGAGAGACCCAGTACTTC.